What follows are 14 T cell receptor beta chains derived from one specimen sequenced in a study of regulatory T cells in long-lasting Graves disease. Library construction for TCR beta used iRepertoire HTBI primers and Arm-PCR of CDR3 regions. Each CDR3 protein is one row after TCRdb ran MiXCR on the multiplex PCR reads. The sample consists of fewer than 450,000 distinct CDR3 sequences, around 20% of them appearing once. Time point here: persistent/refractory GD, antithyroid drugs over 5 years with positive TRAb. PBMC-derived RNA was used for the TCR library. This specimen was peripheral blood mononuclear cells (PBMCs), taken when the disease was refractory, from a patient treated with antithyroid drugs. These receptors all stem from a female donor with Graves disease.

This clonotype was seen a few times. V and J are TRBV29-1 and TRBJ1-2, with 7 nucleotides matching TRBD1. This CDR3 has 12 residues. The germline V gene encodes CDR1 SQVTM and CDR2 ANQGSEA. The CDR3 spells CNDGDRSTRYTF. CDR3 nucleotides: TGCAACGACGGGGACAGAAGTACGCGCTACACCTTC.

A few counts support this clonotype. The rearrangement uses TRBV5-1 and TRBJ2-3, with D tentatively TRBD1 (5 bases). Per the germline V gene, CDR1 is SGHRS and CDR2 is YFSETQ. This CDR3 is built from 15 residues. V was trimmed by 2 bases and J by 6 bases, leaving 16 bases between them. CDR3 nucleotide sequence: TGCGCCAGCAGCTTTCTTCCCTCAGGGTCCGATACGCAGTATTTT. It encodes CASSFLPSGSDTQYF.

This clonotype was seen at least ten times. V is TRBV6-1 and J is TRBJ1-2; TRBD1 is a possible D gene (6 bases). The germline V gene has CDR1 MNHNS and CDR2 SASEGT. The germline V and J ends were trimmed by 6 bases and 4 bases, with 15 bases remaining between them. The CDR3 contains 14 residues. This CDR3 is CASSPPGQRYGYTF. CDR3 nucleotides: TGTGCCAGCAGCCCTCCTGGACAGCGCTATGGCTACACCTTC.

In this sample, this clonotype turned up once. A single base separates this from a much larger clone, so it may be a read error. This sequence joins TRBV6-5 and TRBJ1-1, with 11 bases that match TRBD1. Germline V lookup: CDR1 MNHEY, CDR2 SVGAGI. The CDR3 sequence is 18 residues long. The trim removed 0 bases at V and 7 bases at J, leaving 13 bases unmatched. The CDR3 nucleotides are TGTGCCAGCAGTTACTCACGTCCCGGGACAGGGGGGAGGAATGAAGCTTTCTTT. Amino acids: CASSYSRPGTGGRNEAFF.

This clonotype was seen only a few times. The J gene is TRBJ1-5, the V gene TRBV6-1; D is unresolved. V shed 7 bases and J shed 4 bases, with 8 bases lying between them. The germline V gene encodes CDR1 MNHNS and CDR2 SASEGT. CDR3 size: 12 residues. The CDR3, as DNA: TGTGCCAGCATAGGCCGAAATCAGCCCCAGCATTTT. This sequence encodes CASIGRNQPQHF.

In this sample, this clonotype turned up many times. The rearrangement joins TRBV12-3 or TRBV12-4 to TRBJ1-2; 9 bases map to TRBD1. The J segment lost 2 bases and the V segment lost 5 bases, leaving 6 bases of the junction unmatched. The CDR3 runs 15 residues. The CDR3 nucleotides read TGTGCCAGCAGTGCAACCGGGACAGGGAACTATGGCTACACCTTC. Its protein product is CASSATGTGNYGYTF.

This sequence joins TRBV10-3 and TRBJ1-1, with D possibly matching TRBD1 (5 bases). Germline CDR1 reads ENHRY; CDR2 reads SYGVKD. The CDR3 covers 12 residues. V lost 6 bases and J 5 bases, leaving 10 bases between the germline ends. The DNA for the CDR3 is TGTGCCATCAGCCCGACAGAGACTGAAGCTTTCTTT. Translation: CAISPTETEAFF.

The CDR3 nucleotides are TGTGCCAGCAGCCCGCATGGGGCCAACGTCCTGACTTTC. Translation: CASSPHGANVLTF. The chain employs TRBV14 and TRBJ2-6, with D unclear. The CDR3 runs to 13 residues. CDR1 is SGHDN, CDR2 FVKESK, per germline. The germline V and J ends were trimmed by 4 bases and 3 bases, with 4 bases remaining between them. The full variable domain, its missing parts supplied by reference TRBV14 and TRBJ2-6, is EAGVTQFPSHSVIEKGQTVTLRCDPISGHDNLYWYRRVMGKEIKFLLHFVKESKQDESGMPNNRFLAERTGGTYSTLKVQPAELEDSGVYFCASSPHGANVLTFGAGSRLTVL.

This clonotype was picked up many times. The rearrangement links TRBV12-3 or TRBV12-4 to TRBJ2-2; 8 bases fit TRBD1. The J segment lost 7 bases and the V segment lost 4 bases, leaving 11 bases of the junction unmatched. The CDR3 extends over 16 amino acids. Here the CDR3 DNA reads TGTGCCAGCAGTTGGGGCACAGGGGGTATCGGCGGGGAGCTGTTTTTT. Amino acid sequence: CASSWGTGGIGGELFF.

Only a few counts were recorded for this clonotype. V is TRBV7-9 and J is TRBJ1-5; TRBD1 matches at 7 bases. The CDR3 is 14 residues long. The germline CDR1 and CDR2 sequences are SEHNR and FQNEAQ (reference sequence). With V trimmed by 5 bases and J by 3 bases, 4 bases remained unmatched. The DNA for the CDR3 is TGTGCCAGCAGCCCGGGACAGCCCAATCAGCCCCAGCATTTT. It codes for CASSPGQPNQPQHF.

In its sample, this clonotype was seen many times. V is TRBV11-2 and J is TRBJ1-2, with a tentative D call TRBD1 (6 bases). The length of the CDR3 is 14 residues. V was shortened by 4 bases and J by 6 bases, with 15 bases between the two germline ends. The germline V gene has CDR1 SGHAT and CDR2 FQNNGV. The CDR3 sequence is CASSSQGGGDGYTF. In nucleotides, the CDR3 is TGTGCCAGCAGCTCACAGGGTGGGGGCGATGGCTACACCTTC.

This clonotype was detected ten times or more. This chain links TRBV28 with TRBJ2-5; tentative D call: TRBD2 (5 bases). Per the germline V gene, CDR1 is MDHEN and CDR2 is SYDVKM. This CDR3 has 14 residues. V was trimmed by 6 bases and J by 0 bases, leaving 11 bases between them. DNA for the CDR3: TGTGCCAGCAGCGTCGTCGGGAACCAAGAGACCCAGTACTTC. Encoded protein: CASSVVGNQETQYF.

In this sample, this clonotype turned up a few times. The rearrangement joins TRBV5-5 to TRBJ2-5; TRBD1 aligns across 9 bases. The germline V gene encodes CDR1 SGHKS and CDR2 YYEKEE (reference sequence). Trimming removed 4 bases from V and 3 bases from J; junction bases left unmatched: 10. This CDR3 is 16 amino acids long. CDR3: CASSPEQDRGKETQYF. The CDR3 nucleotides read TGTGCCAGCAGCCCCGAGCAGGACAGGGGAAAAGAGACCCAGTACTTC.

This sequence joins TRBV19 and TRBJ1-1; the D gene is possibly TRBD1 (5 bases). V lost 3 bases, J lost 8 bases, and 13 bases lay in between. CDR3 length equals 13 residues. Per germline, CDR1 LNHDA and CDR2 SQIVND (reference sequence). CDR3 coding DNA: TGTGCCAGTAGTATTCCCGGGCGGGGGGAAGCTTTCTTT. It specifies CASSIPGRGEAFF.